These 21 T cell receptor beta chains were sequenced from one sample in a study of shared clonotypes between healthy human individuals. TCRdb keeps only in-frame clones here, not all; method: immunoSEQ multiplex PCR. Of more than 2 million clones in the sample, around 95% were seen once. Sequenced input: naive CD4+ T cells sorted from blood. Subset in this sample: CD45RA+ positively selected. Receptors were obtained from a man between 18 and 35 years old in good health.

V is TRBV4-3 and J is TRBJ1-4; D might be TRBD1 (5 bases). The ends were cut back, 5 bases at V and 8 bases at J, with 18 bases in the middle. Germline V gene sequence: CDR1 LGHNA, CDR2 YSLEER. The CDR3 runs 15 residues. This chain's CDR3 is CASSLTHRGEEKLFF. In DNA, the CDR3 is TGCGCCAGCAGCTTAACCCACCGGGGCGAAGAAAAACTGTTTTTT.

The chain couples TRBV11-2 to TRBJ1-6, with no clear D. Germline-derived CDR1 and CDR2 are SGHAT and FQNNGV. Deletions cut 5 bases from V and 6 bases from J, with 17 bases between. This CDR3 spans 16 amino acids. The CDR3 sequence is CASSPRPQGANSPLHF. The DNA for the CDR3 is TGTGCCAGCAGCCCCCGACCTCAAGGAGCTAATTCACCCCTCCACTTT.

Comments on this clone: At the DNA level, this CDR3 is encoded by other sequences in the same sample as well. The rearrangement uses TRBV28 and TRBJ1-5; unclear D gene. V was cut by 3 bases and J by 0 bases, with 0 bases left in between. CDR1 and CDR2 from the germline V gene are MDHEN and SYDVKM. The CDR3 loop spans 12 amino acids. CDR3 sequence (DNA): TGTGCCAGCAGTTTTAGCAATCAGCCCCAGCATTTT. Protein: CASSFSNQPQHF. Using reference TRBV28 and TRBJ1-5 for the parts outside the CDR3, the full variable domain is DVKVTQSSRYLVKRTGEKVFLECVQDMDHENMFWYRQDPGLGLRLIYFSYDVKMKEKGDIPEGYSVSREKKERFSLILESASTNQTSMYLCASSFSNQPQHFGDGTRLSIL.

The rearrangement links TRBV5-4 to TRBJ2-3; tentative D call: TRBD1 (5 bases). The CDR3 totals 14 residues. Trimming shortened V by 4 bases and J by 5 bases, and 14 bases separated the two germline ends. Germline CDR1 SGHNT, CDR2 YYREEE (reference sequence). The CDR3 DNA is TGTGCCAGCAGCGTGAAGGGGTCGGGAGATACGCAGTATTTT. It translates to CASSVKGSGDTQYF.

The sample holds one count of this clone. The same CDR3 can be traced to other DNA sequences in this sample. V is TRBV2 and J is TRBJ1-1; D is undetermined. The CDR3 length is 11 residues. V was cut by 6 bases and J by 1 base, with 3 bases left in between. In germline, CDR1 is SNHLY, CDR2 FYNNEI. The DNA for the CDR3 is TGTGCCAGCAGGACGAACACTGAAGCTTTCTTT. Amino acid sequence: CASRTNTEAFF.

The chain carries TRBV2 and TRBJ1-1; D uncertain. Looked up from germline, CDR1 is SNHLY and CDR2 is FYNNEI. V lost 6 bases and J 7 bases, leaving 9 bases between the germline ends. CDR3 length: 11 amino acids. CDR3 loop: CASSAQIEAFF. CDR3 bases: TGTGCCAGCAGCGCTCAGATTGAAGCTTTCTTT.

With regard to this clone: The identical CDR3 is also encoded by other nucleotide sequences in the sample. This chain joins TRBV20-1 and TRBJ2-3; D gene ambiguous. This CDR3 has 11 amino acids. The V gene lost 2 bases and the J gene lost 6 bases, with 6 bases spanning the gap. CDR1 and CDR2 (germline): DFQATT, SNEGSKA (reference sequence). The CDR3 DNA follows: TGCAGTGCTAGAAAGGGTGATACGCAGTATTTT. Residues: CSARKGDTQYF.

The DNA for the CDR3 is TGTGCCAGCAGACCCAGGAGGGGTTCGGGGGAGACCCAGTACTTC. Its protein is CASRPRRGSGETQYF. This sequence joins TRBV6-1 and TRBJ2-5; D might be TRBD2 (6 bases). V lost 6 bases, J lost 5 bases, and 19 bases lay in between. CDR1 is MNHNS and CDR2 is SASEGT in the germline V gene. This CDR3 spans 15 amino acids.

V usage is TRBV9 and J usage is TRBJ2-5; D is unresolved. The CDR3 contains 13 residues. Germline V CDR1 and CDR2: SGDLS, YYNGEE. Trimming shortened V by 0 bases and J by 7 bases, and 10 bases separated the two germline ends. The CDR3: CASSVEGTGTQYF. CDR3 in DNA: TGTGCCAGCAGCGTAGAAGGTACCGGGACCCAGTACTTC. The full variable domain, completed using reference TRBV9 and TRBJ2-5, is DSGVTQTPKHLITATGQRVTLRCSPRSGDLSVYWYQQSLDQGLQFLIQYYNGEERAKGNILERFSAQQFPDLHSELNLSSLELGDSALYFCASSVEGTGTQYFGPGTRLLVL.

This clone turned up a few times. The chain joins TRBV4-2 to TRBJ2-1, with D perhaps matching TRBD2 (5 bases). With 1 base removed from V and 8 bases from J, the gap between germline ends came to 18 bases. This CDR3 is built from 16 residues. The germline CDR1 and CDR2 sequences are LGHNA and YNFKEQ. This CDR3 reads CASSQVASPGWDEQFF. In DNA, the CDR3 is TGTGCCAGCAGCCAAGTAGCGTCGCCGGGATGGGATGAGCAGTTCTTC.

The chain is built from TRBV7-2 and TRBJ2-4, with D perhaps assigned TRBD1 or TRBD2 (5 bases each). The V gene's germline CDR1 is SGHTA and CDR2 FQGNSA. V was clipped by 3 bases and J by 6 bases, with 15 bases between them. The CDR3 loop spans 15 amino acids. The CDR3, as DNA: TGTGCCAGCAGCTTGAGGGGCCGGGACGGAAACATTCAGTACTTC. It specifies CASSLRGRDGNIQYF.

The chain employs TRBV5-4 and TRBJ1-2, with D maybe TRBD1 (6 bases). V was shortened by 0 bases and J by 4 bases, with 10 bases between the two germline ends. Germline CDR1 reads SGHNT; CDR2 reads YYREEE (reference sequence). The CDR3 runs to 14 residues. The CDR3 loop reads CASSLAGASYGYTF. CDR3 DNA: TGTGCCAGCAGCTTGGCAGGGGCCTCCTATGGCTACACCTTC.

This clone was seen a few times. V gene TRBV5-1 combines with J gene TRBJ1-1, with D hard to call. The CDR3 runs 15 residues. V was pared by 0 bases and J by 5 bases, with 14 bases between. The germline V gene has CDR1 SGHRS and CDR2 YFSETQ. The CDR3 spells CASSLEGGSRTEAFF. The CDR3 DNA reads TGCGCCAGCAGCTTGGAAGGAGGGAGTCGGACTGAAGCTTTCTTT.

Worth noting for this clone: The sample holds other DNA sequences that translate to the same CDR3. The chain links TRBV5-1 to TRBJ2-7, with 9 bases that match TRBD1. Trimming cost V 0 bases and J 3 bases; bases outside gene matches: 4. CDR3 length: 15 residues. CDR1 is SGHRS and CDR2 is YFSETQ in the germline V gene. CDR3 amino acids: CASSLGGQGLYEQYF. The CDR3 DNA sequence: TGCGCCAGCAGCTTGGGGGGACAGGGACTCTACGAGCAGTACTTC.

The rearrangement joins TRBV5-4 to TRBJ2-3; D remains unclear. CDR1 and CDR2 from the germline V gene are SGHNT and YYREEE (reference sequence). This CDR3 is 14 amino acids long. Trimming removed 3 bases from V and 1 base from J, with 9 bases in between. The CDR3 protein is CASSSDPGTDTQYF. CDR3 bases: TGTGCCAGCAGCTCGGACCCGGGCACAGATACGCAGTATTTT.

The sample holds one count of this clone. The rearrangement joins TRBV5-4 to TRBJ1-2; D gene uncertain. V was trimmed by 4 bases and J by 0 bases, leaving 10 bases between them. Germline V gene lookup returns CDR1 SGHNT and CDR2 YYREEE (reference sequence). The CDR3 is 14 amino acids. CDR3 DNA sequence: TGTGCCAGCAGCACGGCAGGAGCTAACTATGGCTACACCTTC. Residues: CASSTAGANYGYTF.

The CDR3 loop is CASSLEGRPNTDTQYF. CDR3 nucleotide sequence: TGTGCCAGCAGCTTAGAGGGTAGACCCAACACAGATACGCAGTATTTT. This chain joins TRBV11-2 and TRBJ2-3; unclear D gene. The CDR3 totals 16 residues. CDR1 and CDR2 (germline): SGHAT, FQNNGV. Trimming took 0 bases from V and 2 from J, leaving 12 bases between them.

In the case of this clone: This CDR3 is also generated by other DNA sequences in the sample. This chain's CDR3 is CASSPGQGAYEQYF. The DNA for the CDR3 is TGTGCCAGCTCACCTGGACAGGGGGCCTACGAGCAGTACTTC. V and J are TRBV18 and TRBJ2-7, with 10 bases fitting TRBD1. In germline, CDR1 is KGHSH, CDR2 LQKENI. The trim removed 3 bases at V and 2 bases at J, leaving 1 base unmatched. The CDR3 length is 14 residues.

The rearrangement links TRBV28 to TRBJ1-6, with D tentatively TRBD1 (5 bases). Trimming cost V 2 bases and J 10 bases, with 15 bases left between them. In germline, CDR1 is MDHEN, CDR2 SYDVKM. There are 15 residues in the CDR3. This chain's CDR3 is CASSLSSSGPSPLHF. CDR3 bases: TGTGCCAGCAGTTTAAGTTCGTCAGGGCCCTCACCCCTCCACTTT.

This sequence joins TRBV9 and TRBJ2-5, with TRBD1 matching 7 bases. Germline V lookup: CDR1 SGDLS, CDR2 YYNGEE. The V and J ends lost 6 bases and 5 bases, in that order; junction bases with no gene match: 10. The CDR3 is 14 residues long. CDR3: CASNRQGSRETQYF. The CDR3 nucleotides read TGTGCCAGCAACAGACAGGGATCTAGGGAGACCCAGTACTTC.

The chain combines TRBV10-3 with TRBJ1-3; weak D call: TRBD1 (5 bases). This CDR3 is 15 amino acids long. The V end lost 5 bases, the J end lost 0 bases, and 11 bases lay between the germline ends. Germline V gives CDR1 ENHRY, CDR2 SYGVKD. The CDR3, as DNA: TGTGCCATCAGTCCCGGGGCCCTCTCTGGAAACACCATATATTTT. Protein sequence: CAISPGALSGNTIYF.